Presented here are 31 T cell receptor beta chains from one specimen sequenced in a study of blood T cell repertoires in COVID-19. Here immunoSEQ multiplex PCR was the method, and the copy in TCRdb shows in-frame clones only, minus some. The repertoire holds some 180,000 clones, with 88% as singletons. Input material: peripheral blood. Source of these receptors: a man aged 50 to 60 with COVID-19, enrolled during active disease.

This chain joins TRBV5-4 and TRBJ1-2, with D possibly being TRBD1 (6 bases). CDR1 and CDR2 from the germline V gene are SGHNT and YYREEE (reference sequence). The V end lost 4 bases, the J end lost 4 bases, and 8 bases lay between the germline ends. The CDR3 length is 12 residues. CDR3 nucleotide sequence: TGTGCCAGCAGCCTGGACAGCTATGGCTACACCTTC. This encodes CASSLDSYGYTF.

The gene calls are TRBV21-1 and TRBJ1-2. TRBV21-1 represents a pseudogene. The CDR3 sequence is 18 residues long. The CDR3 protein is CASSKERGWAYSDHGYTF. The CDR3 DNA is TGTGCCAGCAGCAAAGAGCGAGGGTGGGCCTACTCCGATCATGGCTACACCTTC.

The CDR3 coding sequence is TGCGCCAGCAGCCAAGTCCCCCCGGGCAGGGGGCGTGGAGAGACCCAGTACTTC. Protein: CASSQVPPGRGRGETQYF. The chain employs TRBV4-1 and TRBJ2-5, with 8 nucleotides matching TRBD1. CDR3 length: 18 residues. The V segment lost 1 base and the J segment 4 bases; nucleotides outside the gene matches: 14. Germline CDR1 is MGHRA and CDR2 is YSYEKL.

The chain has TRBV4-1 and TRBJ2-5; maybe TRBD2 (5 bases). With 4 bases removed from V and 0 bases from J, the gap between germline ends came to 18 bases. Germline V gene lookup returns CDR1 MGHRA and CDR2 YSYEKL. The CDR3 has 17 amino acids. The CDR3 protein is CASSLPPGGRDQETQYF. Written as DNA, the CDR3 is TGCGCCAGCAGCCTACCCCCGGGCGGGCGGGACCAAGAGACCCAGTACTTC.

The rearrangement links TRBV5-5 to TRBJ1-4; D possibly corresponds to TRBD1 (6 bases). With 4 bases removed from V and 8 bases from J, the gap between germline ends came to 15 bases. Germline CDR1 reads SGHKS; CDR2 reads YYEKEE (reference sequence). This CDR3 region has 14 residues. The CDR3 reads CASSRSQGGEKLFF. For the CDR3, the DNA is TGTGCCAGCAGCCGTTCACAGGGCGGGGAAAAACTGTTTTTT.

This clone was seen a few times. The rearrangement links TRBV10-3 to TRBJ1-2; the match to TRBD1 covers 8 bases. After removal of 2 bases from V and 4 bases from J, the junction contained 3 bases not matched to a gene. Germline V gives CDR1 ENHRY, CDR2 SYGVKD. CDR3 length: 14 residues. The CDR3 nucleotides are TGTGCCATCAGTGAGCCGGGACAGGCCTATGGCTACACCTTC. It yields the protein CAISEPGQAYGYTF.

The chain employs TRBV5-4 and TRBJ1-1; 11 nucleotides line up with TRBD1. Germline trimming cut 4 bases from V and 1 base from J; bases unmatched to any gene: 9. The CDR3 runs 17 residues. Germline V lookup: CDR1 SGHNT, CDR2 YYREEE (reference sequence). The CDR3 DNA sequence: TGTGCCAGCAGCCCCCCGGGACAGGGGGGGTGGAACACTGAAGCTTTCTTT. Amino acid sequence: CASSPPGQGGWNTEAFF.

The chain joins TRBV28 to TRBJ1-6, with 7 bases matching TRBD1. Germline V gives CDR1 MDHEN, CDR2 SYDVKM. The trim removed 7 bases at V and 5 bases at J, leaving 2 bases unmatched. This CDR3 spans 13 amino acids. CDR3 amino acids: CASKTGDNSPLHF. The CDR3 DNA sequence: TGTGCCAGCAAAACAGGGGATAATTCACCCCTCCACTTT. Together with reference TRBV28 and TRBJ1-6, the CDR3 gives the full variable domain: DVKVTQSSRYLVKRTGEKVFLECVQDMDHENMFWYRQDPGLGLRLIYFSYDVKMKEKGDIPEGYSVSREKKERFSLILESASTNQTSMYLCASKTGDNSPLHFGNGTRLTVT.

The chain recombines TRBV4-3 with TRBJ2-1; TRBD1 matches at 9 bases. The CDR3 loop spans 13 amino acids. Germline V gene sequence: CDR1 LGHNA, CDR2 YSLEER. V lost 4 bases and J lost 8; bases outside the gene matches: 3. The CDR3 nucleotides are TGCGCCAGCAGCCTCCGACAGGGGGATGAGCAGTTCTTC. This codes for CASSLRQGDEQFF.

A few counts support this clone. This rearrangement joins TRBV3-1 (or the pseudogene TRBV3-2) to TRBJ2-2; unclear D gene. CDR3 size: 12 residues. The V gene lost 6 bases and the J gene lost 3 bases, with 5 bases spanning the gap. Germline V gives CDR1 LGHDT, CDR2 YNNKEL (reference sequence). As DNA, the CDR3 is TGTGCCAGCAGGTCTTACACCGGGGAGCTGTTTTTT. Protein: CASRSYTGELFF.

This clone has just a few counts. The CDR3 region is CASSQDGTSGSDTQYF. The CDR3 DNA follows: TGTGCCAGCAGCCAAGATGGGACTAGCGGGTCAGATACGCAGTATTTT. The V gene is TRBV4-2, the J gene TRBJ2-3; TRBD2 aligns across 12 bases. CDR3 length: 16 residues. Trimming removed 0 bases from V and 4 bases from J; junction bases left unmatched: 2. The V gene's germline CDR1 is LGHNA and CDR2 YNFKEQ.

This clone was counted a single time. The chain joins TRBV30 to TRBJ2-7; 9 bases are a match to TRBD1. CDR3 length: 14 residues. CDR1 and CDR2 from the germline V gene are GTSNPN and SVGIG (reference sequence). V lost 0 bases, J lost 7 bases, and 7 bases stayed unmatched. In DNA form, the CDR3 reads TGTGCCTGGAGTGTCATGACAGGGGGGGGAGAGCAGTACTTC. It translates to CAWSVMTGGGEQYF.

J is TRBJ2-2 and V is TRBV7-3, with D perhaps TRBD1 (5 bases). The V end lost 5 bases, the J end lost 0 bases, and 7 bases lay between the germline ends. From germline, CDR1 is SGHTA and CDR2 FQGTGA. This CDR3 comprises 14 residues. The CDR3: CASSKTANTGELFF. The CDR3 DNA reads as TGTGCCAGCAGCAAGACAGCGAACACCGGGGAGCTGTTTTTT.

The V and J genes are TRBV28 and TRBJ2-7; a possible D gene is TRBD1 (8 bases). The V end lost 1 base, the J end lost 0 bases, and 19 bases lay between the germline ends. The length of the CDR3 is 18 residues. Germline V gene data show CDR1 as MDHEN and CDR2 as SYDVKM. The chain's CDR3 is CASSLSGGQVWPSYEQYF. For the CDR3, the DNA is TGTGCCAGCAGTTTATCGGGGGGACAGGTTTGGCCCTCCTACGAGCAGTACTTC.

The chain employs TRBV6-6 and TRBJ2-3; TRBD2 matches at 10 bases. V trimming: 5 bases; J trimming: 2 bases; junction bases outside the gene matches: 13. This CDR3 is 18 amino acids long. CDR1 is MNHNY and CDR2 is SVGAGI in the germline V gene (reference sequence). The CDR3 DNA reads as TGTGCCAGCAGTCCTCGAGCGGGAGGGCCGGTCCCCACAGATACGCAGTATTTT. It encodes CASSPRAGGPVPTDTQYF.

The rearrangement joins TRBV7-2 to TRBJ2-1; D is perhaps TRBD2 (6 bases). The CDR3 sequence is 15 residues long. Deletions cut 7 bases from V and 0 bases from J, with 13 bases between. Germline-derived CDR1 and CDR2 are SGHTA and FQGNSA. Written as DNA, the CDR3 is TGTGCCAGCACCCCTGGCGGGATCTCCTACAATGAGCAGTTCTTC. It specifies CASTPGGISYNEQFF.

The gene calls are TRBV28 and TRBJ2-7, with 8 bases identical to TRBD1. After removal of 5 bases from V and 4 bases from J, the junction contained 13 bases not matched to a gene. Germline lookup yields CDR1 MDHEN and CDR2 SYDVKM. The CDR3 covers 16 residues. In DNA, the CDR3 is TGTGCCAGCAGTACATCCGGGGACAGGAGGTTGTACGAGCAGTACTTC. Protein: CASSTSGDRRLYEQYF.

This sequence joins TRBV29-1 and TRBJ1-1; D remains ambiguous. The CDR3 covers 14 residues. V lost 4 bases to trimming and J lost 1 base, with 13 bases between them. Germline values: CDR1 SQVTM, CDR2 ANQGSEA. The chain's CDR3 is CSVVLTGRNTEAFF. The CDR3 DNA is TGCAGCGTTGTTTTGACCGGGAGGAACACTGAAGCTTTCTTT.

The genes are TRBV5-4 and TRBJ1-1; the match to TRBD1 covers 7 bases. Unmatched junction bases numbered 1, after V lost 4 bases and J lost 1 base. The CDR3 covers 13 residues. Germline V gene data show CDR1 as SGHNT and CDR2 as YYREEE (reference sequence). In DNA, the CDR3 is TGTGCCAGCAGCGGGACAGCGAACACTGAAGCTTTCTTT. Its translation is CASSGTANTEAFF.

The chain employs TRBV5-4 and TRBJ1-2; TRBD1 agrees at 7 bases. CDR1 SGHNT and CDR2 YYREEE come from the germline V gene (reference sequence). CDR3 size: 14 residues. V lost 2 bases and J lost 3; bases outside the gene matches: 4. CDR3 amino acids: CASSFDRADYGYTF. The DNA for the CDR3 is TGTGCCAGCAGCTTCGACAGGGCCGACTATGGCTACACCTTC. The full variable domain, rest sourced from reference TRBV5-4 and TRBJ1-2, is ETGVTQSPTHLIKTRGQQVTLRCSSQSGHNTVSWYQQALGQGPQFIFQYYREEENGRGNFPPRFSGLQFPNYSSELNVNALELDDSALYLCASSFDRADYGYTFGSGTRLTVV.

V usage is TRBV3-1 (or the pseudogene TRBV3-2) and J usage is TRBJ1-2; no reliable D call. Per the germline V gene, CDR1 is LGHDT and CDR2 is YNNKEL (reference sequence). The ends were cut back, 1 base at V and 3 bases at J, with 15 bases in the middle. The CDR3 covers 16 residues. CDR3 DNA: TGTGCCAGCAGCCAAGTGGGAGTTCTGGGCTACTATGGCTACACCTTC. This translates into CASSQVGVLGYYGYTF.

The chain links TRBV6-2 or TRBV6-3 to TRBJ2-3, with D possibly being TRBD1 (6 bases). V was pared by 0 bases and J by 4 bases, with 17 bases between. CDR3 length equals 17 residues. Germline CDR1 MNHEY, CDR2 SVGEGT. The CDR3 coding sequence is TGTGCCAGCAGTTACTCTTCCAGCGACAGGAAACCAGATACGCAGTATTTT. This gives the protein CASSYSSSDRKPDTQYF.

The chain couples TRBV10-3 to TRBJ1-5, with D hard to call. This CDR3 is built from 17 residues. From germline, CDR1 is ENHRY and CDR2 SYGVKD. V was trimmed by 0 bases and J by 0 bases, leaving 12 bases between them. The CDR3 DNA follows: TGTGCCATCAGTGAGTCCCTCGGGAAGTATAGCAATCAGCCCCAGCATTTT. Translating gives CAISESLGKYSNQPQHF.

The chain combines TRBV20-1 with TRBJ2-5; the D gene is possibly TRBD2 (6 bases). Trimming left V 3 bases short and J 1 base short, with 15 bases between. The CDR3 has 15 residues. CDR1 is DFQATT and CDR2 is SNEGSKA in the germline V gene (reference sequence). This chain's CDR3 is CSASRSASAQETQYF. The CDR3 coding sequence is TGCAGTGCTAGTCGGAGCGCTAGCGCCCAAGAGACCCAGTACTTC.

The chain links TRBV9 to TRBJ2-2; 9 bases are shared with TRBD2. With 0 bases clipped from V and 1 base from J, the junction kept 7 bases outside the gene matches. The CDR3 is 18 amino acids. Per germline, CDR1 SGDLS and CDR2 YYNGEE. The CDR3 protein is CASSVGLGLAQNTGELFF. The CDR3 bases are TGTGCCAGCAGCGTAGGCCTGGGACTAGCACAGAACACCGGGGAGCTGTTTTTT.

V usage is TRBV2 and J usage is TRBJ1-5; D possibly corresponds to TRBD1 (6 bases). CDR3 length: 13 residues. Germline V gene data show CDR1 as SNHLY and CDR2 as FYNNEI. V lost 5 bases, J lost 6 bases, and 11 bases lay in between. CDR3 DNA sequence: TGTGCCAGCAGTCGGCAGGGGAGTCAGCCCCAGCATTTT. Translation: CASSRQGSQPQHF. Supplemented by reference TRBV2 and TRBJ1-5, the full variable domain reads EPEVTQTPSHQVTQMGQEVILRCVPISNHLYFYWYRQILGQKVEFLVSFYNNEISEKSEIFDDQFSVERPDGSNFTLKIRSTKLEDSAMYFCASSRQGSQPQHFGDGTRLSIL.

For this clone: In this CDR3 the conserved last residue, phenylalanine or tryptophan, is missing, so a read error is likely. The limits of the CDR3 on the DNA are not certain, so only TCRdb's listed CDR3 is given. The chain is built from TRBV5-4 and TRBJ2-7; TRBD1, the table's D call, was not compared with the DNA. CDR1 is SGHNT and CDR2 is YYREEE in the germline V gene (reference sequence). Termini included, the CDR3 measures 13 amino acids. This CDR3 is CASSPGPDRGFEI.

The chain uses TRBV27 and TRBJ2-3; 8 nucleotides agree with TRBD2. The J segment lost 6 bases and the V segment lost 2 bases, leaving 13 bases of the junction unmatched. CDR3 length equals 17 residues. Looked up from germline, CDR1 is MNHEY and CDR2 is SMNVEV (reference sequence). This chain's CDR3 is CASSLRTHSGRGDTQYF. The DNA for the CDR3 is TGTGCCAGCAGTTTAAGGACCCACAGCGGGAGAGGGGATACGCAGTATTTT.

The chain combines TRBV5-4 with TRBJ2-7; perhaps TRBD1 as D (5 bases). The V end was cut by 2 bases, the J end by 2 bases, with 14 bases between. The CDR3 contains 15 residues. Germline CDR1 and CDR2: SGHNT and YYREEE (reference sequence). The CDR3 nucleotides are TGTGCCAGCAGCTTAACCGCGAAACAGGCCTACGAGCAGTACTTC. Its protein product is CASSLTAKQAYEQYF.

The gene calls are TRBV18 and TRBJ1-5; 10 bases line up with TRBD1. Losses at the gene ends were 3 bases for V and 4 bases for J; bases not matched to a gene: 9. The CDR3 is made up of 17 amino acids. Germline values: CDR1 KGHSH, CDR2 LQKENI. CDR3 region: CASSPRTGGLRNQPQHF. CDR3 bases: TGTGCCAGCTCACCGAGGACAGGGGGGTTAAGAAATCAGCCCCAGCATTTT.

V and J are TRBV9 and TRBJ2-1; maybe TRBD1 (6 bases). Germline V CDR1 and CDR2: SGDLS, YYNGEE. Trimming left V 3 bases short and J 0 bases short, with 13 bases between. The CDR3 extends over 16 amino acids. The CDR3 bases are TGTGCCAGCAGCGGGGGACATTTGAGCTCCTACAATGAGCAGTTCTTC. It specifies CASSGGHLSSYNEQFF.